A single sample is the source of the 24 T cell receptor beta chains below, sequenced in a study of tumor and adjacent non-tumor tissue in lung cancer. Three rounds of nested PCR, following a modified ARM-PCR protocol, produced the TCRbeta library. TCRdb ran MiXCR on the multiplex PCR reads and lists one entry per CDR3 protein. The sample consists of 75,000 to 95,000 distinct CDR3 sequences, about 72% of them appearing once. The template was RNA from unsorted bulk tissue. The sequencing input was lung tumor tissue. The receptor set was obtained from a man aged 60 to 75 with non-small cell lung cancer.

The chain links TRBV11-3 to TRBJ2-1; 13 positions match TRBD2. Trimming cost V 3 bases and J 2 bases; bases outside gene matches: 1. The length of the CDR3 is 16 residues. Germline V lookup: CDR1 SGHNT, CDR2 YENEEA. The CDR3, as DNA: TGTGCCAGCAGCTTGACTAGCGGGAGGCCCTACAATGAGCAGTTCTTC. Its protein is CASSLTSGRPYNEQFF.

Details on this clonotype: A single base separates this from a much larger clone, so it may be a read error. As DNA, the CDR3 is TGTGCCATCAGCGGGGTTTCACAAGCGAACACCGGGGAGCTGTTTTTT. Residues: CAISGVSQANTGELFF. This chain uses TRBV10-3 with TRBJ2-2; D is perhaps TRBD2 (5 bases). Germline CDR1 is ENHRY and CDR2 is SYGVKD. Trimming left V 6 bases short and J 0 bases short, with 14 bases between. The CDR3 extends over 16 amino acids.

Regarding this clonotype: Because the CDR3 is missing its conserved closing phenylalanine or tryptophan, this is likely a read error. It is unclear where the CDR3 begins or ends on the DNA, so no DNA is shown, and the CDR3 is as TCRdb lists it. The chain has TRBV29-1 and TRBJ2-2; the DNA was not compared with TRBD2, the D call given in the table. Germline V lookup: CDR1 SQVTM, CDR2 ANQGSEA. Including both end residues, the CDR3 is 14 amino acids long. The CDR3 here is CSVGLASNTGELFL.

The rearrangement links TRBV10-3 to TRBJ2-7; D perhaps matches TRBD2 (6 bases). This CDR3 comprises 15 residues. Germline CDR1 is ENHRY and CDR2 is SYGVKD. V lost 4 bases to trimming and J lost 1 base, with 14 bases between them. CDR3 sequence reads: CAISVVGGQSYEQYF. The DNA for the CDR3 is TGTGCCATCAGTGTTGTGGGGGGTCAATCCTACGAGCAGTACTTC.

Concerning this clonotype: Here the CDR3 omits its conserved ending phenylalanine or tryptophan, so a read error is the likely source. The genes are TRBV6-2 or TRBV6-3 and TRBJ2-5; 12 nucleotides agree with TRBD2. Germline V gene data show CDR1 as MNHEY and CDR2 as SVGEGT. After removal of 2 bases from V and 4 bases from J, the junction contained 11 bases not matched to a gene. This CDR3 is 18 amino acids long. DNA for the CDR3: TGTGCCAGCAGTTACGCCCCGGCGGGACTAGCGGGCGGAGAGACCCAGTACCTC. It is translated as CASSYAPAGLAGGETQYL.

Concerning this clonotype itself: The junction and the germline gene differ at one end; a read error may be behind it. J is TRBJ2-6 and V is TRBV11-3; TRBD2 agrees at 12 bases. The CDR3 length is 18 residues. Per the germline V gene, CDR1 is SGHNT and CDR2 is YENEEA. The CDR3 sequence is CVNSGRTSGTSGANVLTF. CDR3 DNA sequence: TGTGTCAACAGCGGAAGGACTAGCGGGACCTCTGGGGCCAACGTCCTGACATTC.

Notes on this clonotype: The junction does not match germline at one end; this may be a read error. CDR3 amino acids: CVSSLAETPPPGELFF. The CDR3 bases are TGTGTCAGCAGTCTAGCGGAAACGCCCCCCCCCGGGGAGTTGTTTTTT. The chain uses TRBV6-2 or TRBV6-3 and TRBJ2-2, with 7 bases that match TRBD2. The CDR3 is made up of 16 amino acids. The germline CDR1 and CDR2 sequences are MNHEY and SVGEGT.

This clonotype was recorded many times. The CDR3 loop reads CSVELQGAISTEAFF. The CDR3 nucleotides are TGCAGCGTTGAGCTACAGGGGGCGATTTCCACTGAAGCTTTCTTT. The chain couples TRBV29-1 to TRBJ1-1; the match to TRBD1 covers 9 bases. Germline V gene data show CDR1 as SQVTM and CDR2 as ANQGSEA. The CDR3 extends over 15 amino acids. V lost 3 bases to trimming and J lost 4 bases; unmatched junction nucleotides: 9.

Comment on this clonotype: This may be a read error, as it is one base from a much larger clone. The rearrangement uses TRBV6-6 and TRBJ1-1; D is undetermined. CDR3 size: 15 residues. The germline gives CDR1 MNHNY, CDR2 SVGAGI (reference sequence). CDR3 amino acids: CASSYSAPTGTEASF. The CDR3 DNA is TGTGCCAGCAGTTACTCAGCTCCCACGGGAACTGAAGCTTCCTTT.

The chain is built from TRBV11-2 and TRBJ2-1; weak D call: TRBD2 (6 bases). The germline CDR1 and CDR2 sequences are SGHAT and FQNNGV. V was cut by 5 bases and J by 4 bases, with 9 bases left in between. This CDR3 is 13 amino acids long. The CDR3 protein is CASSHRGYNEQFF. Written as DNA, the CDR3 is TGTGCCAGCAGCCACCGGGGGTACAATGAGCAGTTCTTC. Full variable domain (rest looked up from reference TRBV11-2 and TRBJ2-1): EAGVAQSPRYKIIEKRQSVAFWCNPISGHATLYWYQQILGQGPKLLIQFQNNGVVDDSQLPKDRFSAERLKGVDSTLKIQPAKLEDSAVYLCASSHRGYNEQFFGPGTRLTVL.

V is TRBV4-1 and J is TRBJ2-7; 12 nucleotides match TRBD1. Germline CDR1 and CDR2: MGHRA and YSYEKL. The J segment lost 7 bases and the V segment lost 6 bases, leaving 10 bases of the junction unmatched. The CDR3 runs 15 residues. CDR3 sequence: CASSSPGQGAWEQYF. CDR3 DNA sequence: TGCGCCAGCAGTTCACCGGGACAGGGGGCATGGGAGCAGTACTTC.

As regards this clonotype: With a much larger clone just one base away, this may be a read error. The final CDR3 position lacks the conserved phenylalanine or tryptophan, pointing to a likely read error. CDR3 DNA sequence: TGCAGTGCTATCAGTAGCACAGATACGCAGTATTCT. This encodes CSAISSTDTQYS. The chain links TRBV20-1 to TRBJ2-3; the D is unclear. The germline V and J ends were trimmed by 4 bases and 0 bases, with 5 bases remaining between them. Germline V CDR1 and CDR2: DFQATT, SNEGSKA (reference sequence). The CDR3 extends over 12 amino acids.

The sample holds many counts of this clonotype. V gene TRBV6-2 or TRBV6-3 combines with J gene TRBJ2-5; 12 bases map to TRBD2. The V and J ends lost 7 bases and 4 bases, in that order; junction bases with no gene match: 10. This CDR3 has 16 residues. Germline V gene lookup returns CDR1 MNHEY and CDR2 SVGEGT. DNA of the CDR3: TGTGCCAGCATGTCGACTAGCGGGAGTCCCCCAGAGACCCAGTACTTC. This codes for CASMSTSGSPPETQYF.

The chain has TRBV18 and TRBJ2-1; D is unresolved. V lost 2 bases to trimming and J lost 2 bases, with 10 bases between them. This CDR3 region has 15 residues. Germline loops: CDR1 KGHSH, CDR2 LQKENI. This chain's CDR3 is CASSPSRAPYNEQFF. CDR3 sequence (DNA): TGTGCCAGCTCACCAAGTAGGGCCCCCTACAATGAGCAGTTCTTC. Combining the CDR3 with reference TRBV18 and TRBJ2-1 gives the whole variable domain NAGVMQNPRHLVRRRGQEARLRCSPMKGHSHVYWYRQLPEEGLKFMVYLQKENIIDESGMPKERFSAEFPKEGPSILRIQQVVRGDSAAYFCASSPSRAPYNEQFFGPGTRLTVL.

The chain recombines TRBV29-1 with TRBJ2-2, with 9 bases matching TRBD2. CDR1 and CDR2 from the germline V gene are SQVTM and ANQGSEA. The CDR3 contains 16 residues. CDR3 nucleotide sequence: TGCAACGTAGAAGATCCGACTAGCGGAAACACCGGGGAGCTGTTTTTT. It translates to CNVEDPTSGNTGELFF.

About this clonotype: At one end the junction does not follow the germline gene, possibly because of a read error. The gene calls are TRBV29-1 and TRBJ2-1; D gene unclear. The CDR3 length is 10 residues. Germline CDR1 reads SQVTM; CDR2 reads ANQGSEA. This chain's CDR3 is CSHGFNEQFF. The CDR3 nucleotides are TGCAGCCACGGCTTCAATGAACAGTTCTTC.

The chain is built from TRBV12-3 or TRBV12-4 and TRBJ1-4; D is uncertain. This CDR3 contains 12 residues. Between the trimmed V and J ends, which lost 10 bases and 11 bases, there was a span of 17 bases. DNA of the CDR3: TGTGCCAACACTACTCGAGCTGAGAAACTGTTTTTT. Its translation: CANTTRAEKLFF.

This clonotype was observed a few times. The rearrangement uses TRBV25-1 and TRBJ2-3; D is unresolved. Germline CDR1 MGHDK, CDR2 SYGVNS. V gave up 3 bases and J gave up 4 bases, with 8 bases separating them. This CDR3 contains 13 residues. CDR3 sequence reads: CASSDNLADTQYF. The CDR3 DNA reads TGTGCCAGCAGTGACAACTTGGCAGATACGCAGTATTTT. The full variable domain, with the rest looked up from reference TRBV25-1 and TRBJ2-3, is EADIYQTPRYLVIGTGKKITLECSQTMGHDKMYWYQQDPGMELHLIHYSYGVNSTEKGDLSSESTVSRIRTEHFPLTLESARPSHTSQYLCASSDNLADTQYFGPGTRLTVL.

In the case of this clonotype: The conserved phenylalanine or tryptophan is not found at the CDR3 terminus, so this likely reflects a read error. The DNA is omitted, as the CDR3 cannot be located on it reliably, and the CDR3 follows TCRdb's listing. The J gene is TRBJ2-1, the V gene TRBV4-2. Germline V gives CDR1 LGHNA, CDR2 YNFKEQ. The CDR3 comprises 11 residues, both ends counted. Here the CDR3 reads CASSLGFEQLS.

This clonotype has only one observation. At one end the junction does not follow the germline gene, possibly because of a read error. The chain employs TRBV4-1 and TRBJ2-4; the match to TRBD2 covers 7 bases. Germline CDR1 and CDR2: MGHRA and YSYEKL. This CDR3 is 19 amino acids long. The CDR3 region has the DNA TGCGCTAGCAGCCAAGACATAGTTGCTAGCGGAAAAGCCAAAAACATTCAGTACTTC. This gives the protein CASSQDIVASGKAKNIQYF.

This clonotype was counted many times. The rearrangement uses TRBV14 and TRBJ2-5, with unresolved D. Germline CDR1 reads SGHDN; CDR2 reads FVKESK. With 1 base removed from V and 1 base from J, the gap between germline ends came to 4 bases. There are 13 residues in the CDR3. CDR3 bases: TGTGCCAGCAGCCAAGGGGTCCAAGAGACCCAGTACTTC. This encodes CASSQGVQETQYF. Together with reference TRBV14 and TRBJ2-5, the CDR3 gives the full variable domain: EAGVTQFPSHSVIEKGQTVTLRCDPISGHDNLYWYRRVMGKEIKFLLHFVKESKQDESGMPNNRFLAERTGGTYSTLKVQPAELEDSGVYFCASSQGVQETQYFGPGTRLLVL.

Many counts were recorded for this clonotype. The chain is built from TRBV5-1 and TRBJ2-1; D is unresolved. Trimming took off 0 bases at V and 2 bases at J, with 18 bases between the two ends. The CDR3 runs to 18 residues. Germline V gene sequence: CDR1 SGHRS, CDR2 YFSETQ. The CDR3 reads CASSLANSLAGPYNEQFF. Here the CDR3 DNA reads TGCGCCAGCAGCTTGGCCAATAGTCTGGCAGGACCCTACAATGAGCAGTTCTTC.

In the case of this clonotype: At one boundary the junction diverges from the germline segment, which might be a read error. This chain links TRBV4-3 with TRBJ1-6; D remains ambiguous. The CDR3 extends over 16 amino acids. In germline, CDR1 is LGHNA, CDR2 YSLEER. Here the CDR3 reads CAGSQATATYNSPLHF. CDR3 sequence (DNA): TGTGCCGGCAGCCAAGCGACGGCTACCTATAATTCACCCCTACACTTT.

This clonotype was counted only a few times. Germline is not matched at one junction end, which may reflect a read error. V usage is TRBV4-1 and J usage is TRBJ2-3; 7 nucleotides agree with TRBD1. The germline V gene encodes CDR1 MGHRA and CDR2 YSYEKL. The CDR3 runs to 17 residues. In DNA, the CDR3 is TGCGCCAGCAGCCAGGGCGGCAGGGACAGAATTACAGATACGCTGTATTTT. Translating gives CASSQGGRDRITDTLYF.